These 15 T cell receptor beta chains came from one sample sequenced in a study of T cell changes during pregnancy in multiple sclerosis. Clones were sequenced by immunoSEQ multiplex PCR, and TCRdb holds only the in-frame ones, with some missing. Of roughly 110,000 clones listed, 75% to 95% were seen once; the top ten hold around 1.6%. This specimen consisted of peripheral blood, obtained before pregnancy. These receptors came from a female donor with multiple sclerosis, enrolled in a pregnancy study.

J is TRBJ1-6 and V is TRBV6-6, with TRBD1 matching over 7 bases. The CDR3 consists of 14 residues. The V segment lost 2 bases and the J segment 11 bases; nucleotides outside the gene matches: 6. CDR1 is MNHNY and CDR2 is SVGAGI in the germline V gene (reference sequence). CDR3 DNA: TGTGCCAGCAGTTACGGGGACAGCCCCACACCCCTCCACTTT. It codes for CASSYGDSPTPLHF.

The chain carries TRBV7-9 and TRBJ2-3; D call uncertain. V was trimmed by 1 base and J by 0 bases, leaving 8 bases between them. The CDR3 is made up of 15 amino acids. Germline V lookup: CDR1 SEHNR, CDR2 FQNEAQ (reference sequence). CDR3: CASSLGEISTDTQYF. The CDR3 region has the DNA TGTGCCAGCAGCTTAGGAGAGATTAGCACAGATACGCAGTATTTT.

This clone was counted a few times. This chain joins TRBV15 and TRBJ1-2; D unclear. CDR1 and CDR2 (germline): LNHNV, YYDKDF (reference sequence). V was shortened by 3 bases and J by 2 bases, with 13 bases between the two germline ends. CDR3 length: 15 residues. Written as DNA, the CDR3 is TGTGCCACCAGCAGTGAGCCCTTCGGGAACTATGGCTACACCTTC. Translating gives CATSSEPFGNYGYTF.

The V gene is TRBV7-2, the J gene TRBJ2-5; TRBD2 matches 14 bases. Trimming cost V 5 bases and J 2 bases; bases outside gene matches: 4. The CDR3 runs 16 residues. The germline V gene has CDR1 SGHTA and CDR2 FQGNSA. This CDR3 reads CASSPGLAGGQETQYF. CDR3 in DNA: TGTGCCAGCAGCCCTGGACTAGCGGGAGGTCAAGAGACCCAGTACTTC.

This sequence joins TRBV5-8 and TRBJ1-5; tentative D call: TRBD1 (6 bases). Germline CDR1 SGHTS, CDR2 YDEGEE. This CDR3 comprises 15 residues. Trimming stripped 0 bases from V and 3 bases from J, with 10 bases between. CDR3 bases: TGTGCCAGCAGCTTGGATGGACAGAACAATCAGCCCCAGCATTTT. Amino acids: CASSLDGQNNQPQHF.

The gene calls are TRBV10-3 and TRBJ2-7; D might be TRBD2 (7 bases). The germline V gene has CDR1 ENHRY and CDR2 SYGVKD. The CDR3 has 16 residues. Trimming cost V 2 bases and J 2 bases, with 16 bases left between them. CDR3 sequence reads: CAISEQITGGAYEQYF. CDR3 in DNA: TGTGCCATCAGTGAGCAGATTACGGGGGGCGCCTACGAGCAGTACTTC.

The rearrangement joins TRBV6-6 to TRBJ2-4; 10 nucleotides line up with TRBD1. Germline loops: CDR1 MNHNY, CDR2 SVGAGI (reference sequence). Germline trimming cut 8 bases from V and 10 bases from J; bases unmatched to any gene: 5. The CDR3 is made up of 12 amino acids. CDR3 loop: CASVGDRGIQYF. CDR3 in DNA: TGTGCCAGCGTTGGGGACAGGGGTATTCAGTACTTC.

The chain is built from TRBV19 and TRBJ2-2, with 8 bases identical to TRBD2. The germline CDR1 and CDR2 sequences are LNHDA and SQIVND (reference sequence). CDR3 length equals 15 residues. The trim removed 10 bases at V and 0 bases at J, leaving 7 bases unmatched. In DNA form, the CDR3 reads TGTGCCATTCGTAGCGGGGCCGCGAACACCGGGGAGCTGTTTTTT. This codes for CAIRSGAANTGELFF. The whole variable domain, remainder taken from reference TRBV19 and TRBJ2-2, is DGGITQSPKYLFRKEGQNVTLSCEQNLNHDAMYWYRQDPGQGLRLIYYSQIVNDFQKGDIAEGYSVSREKKESFPLTVTSAQKNPTAFYLCAIRSGAANTGELFFGEGSRLTVL.

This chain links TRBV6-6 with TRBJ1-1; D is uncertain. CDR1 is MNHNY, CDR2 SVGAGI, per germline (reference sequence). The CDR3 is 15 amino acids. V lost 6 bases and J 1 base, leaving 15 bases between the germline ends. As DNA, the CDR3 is TGTGCCAGCAGACCCGGGAAGGGCGGGAACACTGAAGCTTTCTTT. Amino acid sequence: CASRPGKGGNTEAFF.

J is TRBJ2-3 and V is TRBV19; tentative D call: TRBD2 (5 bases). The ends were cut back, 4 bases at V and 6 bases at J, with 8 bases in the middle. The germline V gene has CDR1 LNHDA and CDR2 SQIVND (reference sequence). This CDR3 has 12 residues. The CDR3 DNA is TGTGCCAGTAGTAGGGGAGACGATACGCAGTATTTT. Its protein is CASSRGDDTQYF.

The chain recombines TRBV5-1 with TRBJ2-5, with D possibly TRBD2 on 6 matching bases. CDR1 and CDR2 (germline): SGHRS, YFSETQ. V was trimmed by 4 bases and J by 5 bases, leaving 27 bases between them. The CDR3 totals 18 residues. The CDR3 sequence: CASSPRNVRDLSKETQYF. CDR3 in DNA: TGCGCCAGCAGCCCCAGGAACGTCCGGGACTTAAGTAAGGAGACCCAGTACTTC.

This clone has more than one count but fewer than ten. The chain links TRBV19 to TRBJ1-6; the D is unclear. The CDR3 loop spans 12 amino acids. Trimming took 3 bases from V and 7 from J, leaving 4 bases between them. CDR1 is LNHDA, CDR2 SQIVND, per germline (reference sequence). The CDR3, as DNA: TGTGCCAGTAGTATTCCGAATTCACCCCTCCACTTT. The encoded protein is CASSIPNSPLHF.

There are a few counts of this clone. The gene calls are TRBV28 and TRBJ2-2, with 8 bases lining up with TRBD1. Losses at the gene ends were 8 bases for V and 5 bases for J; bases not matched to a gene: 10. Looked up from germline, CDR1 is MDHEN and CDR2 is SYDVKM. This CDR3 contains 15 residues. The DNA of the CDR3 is TGTGCCAGCGCCTTTGTGAACAGGGGGACCGGGGAGCTGTTTTTT. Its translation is CASAFVNRGTGELFF.

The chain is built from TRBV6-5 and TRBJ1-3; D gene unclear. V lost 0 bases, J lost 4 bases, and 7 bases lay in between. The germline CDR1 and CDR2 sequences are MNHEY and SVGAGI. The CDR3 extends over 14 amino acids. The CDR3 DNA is TGTGCCAGCAGTTACTCGACGGGGGGAAACACCATATATTTT. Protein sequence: CASSYSTGGNTIYF.

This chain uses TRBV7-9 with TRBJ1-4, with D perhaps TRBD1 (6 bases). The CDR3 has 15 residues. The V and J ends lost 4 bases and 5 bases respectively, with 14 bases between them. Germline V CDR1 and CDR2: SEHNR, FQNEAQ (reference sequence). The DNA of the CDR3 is TGTGCCAGCAGCTCTCGGACAGCGTCAAATGAAAAACTGTTTTTT. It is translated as CASSSRTASNEKLFF.